This entry lists 10 T cell receptor beta chains sequenced from one sample in a study of T cell responses to AZD1222 COVID-19 vaccine. Libraries were prepared by immunoSEQ multiplex PCR; TCRdb keeps only in-frame clonotypes and omits some of them. The sample shows around 130,000 clones, 88% of them seen only once. The sequences come from peripheral blood, collected 28 days after the second AZD1222 dose. The source is an adult who received the AZD1222 COVID-19 vaccine.

V usage is TRBV7-9 and J usage is TRBJ1-1; the D is unclear. This CDR3 spans 13 amino acids. Trimming stripped 6 bases from V and 8 bases from J, with 16 bases between. Germline V lookup: CDR1 SEHNR, CDR2 FQNEAQ (reference sequence). Here the CDR3 reads CASRLQAQTEAFF. As DNA, the CDR3 is TGTGCCAGCAGACTCCAAGCCCAGACAGAAGCTTTCTTT.

The chain has TRBV29-1 and TRBJ1-2, with 7 nucleotides matching TRBD1. This CDR3 is built from 13 residues. V trimming: 4 bases; J trimming: 1 base; junction bases outside the gene matches: 3. Germline CDR1 reads SQVTM; CDR2 reads ANQGSEA. This chain's CDR3 is CSVGQGDNYGYTF. DNA for the CDR3: TGCAGCGTTGGACAGGGCGATAACTATGGCTACACCTTC.

The chain carries TRBV9 and TRBJ1-5; D gene unclear. CDR1 SGDLS and CDR2 YYNGEE come from the germline V gene. The V and J ends lost 4 bases and 7 bases respectively, with 18 bases between them. The CDR3 spans 15 residues. The CDR3 DNA sequence: TGTGCCAGCAGCCCCGAGGGTGGGGTGGGGCAGCCCCAGCATTTT. Translation: CASSPEGGVGQPQHF.

The chain recombines TRBV6-1 with TRBJ1-5; D not certain. CDR1 is MNHNS and CDR2 is SASEGT in the germline V gene. Trimming took 1 base from V and 3 from J, leaving 4 bases between them. The CDR3 runs to 13 residues. CDR3 in amino acids: CASSEGDNQPQHF. The CDR3 bases are TGTGCCAGCAGTGAAGGGGACAATCAGCCCCAGCATTTT.

This chain links TRBV5-1 with TRBJ2-2, with 11 bases that match TRBD1. V trimming: 6 bases; J trimming: 4 bases; junction bases outside the gene matches: 5. The CDR3 sequence is 15 residues long. Germline V gene sequence: CDR1 SGHRS, CDR2 YFSETQ. The CDR3 sequence is CASTPGTGGTGELFF. In DNA, the CDR3 is TGCGCCAGCACTCCAGGGACAGGGGGCACCGGGGAGCTGTTTTTT.

The chain recombines TRBV13 with TRBJ2-3; D gene unclear. Germline V gene lookup returns CDR1 PRHDT and CDR2 FYEKMQ (reference sequence). V was trimmed by 3 bases and J by 3 bases, leaving 4 bases between them. The CDR3 covers 12 residues. CDR3 amino acids: CASSLGTDTQYF. CDR3 nucleotides: TGTGCCAGCAGCTTGGGGACAGATACGCAGTATTTT.

This chain links TRBV7-2 with TRBJ2-2, with 10 bases fitting TRBD1. CDR1 and CDR2 from the germline V gene are SGHTA and FQGNSA. CDR3 length: 17 amino acids. The trim removed 5 bases at V and 4 bases at J, leaving 10 bases unmatched. CDR3 protein: CASSTGTGDQSTGELFF. The CDR3, as DNA: TGTGCCAGCAGCACCGGGACAGGGGACCAATCCACCGGGGAGCTGTTTTTT.

The chain uses TRBV12-1 and TRBJ2-5; the table's D gene call, TRBD1, was not cross checked with the DNA. TRBV12-1 is a pseudogene segment. This CDR3 spans 12 amino acids. The CDR3 region has the DNA TGTGCCAGCAGCTTCTGTCAGGAGACCCAGTACTTC. As protein: CASSFCQETQYF.

The V call is TRBV7-2, the J call TRBJ1-5, with D possibly TRBD1 on 5 matching bases. V lost 1 base, J lost 8 bases, and 15 bases lay in between. The CDR3 loop spans 15 amino acids. Germline assignment: CDR1 SGHTA and CDR2 FQGNSA. CDR3 sequence (DNA): TGTGCCAGCAGCTTAGGGGGCCCGGTCGGAAAGCCCCAGCATTTT. Translated: CASSLGGPVGKPQHF.

The chain has TRBV10-3 and TRBJ1-1; D is uncertain. Germline CDR1 reads ENHRY; CDR2 reads SYGVKD. The CDR3 contains 12 residues. Trimming removed 6 bases at V and 5 bases at J, with 10 bases between. For the CDR3, the DNA is TGTGCCATCAGAAGTCAGGAGACTGAAGCTTTCTTT. It yields the protein CAIRSQETEAFF.